The next 10 T cell receptor beta chains were all read from a single sample in a study of T cell clones after liver transplantation. Profiled with immunoSEQ multiplex PCR; TCRdb holds only in-frame clones, not every one. Of some 110,000 clones listed, around nine tenths are singletons. The specimen comprised CD4+ T cells from blood, sampled 12 months after liver transplant. The receptor set was obtained from a human patient who received a liver transplant. Certain T cells may be donor cells from the graft.

V usage is TRBV9 and J usage is TRBJ2-5; D uncertain. The CDR3 has 16 amino acids. The V and J ends lost 0 bases and 4 bases respectively, with 16 bases between them. Germline V gene data show CDR1 as SGDLS and CDR2 as YYNGEE. As DNA, the CDR3 is TGTGCCAGCAGCGTAGCATCAGGCCAATTTGGAGAGACCCAGTACTTC. Translating gives CASSVASGQFGETQYF.

The CDR3 reads CAWTLRAGANYGYTF. As DNA, the CDR3 is TGTGCCTGGACACTACGTGCAGGAGCAAACTATGGCTACACCTTC. The rearrangement links TRBV30 to TRBJ1-2, with no clear D. The CDR3 contains 15 residues. V was pared by 4 bases and J by 2 bases, with 17 bases between. Germline V gene sequence: CDR1 GTSNPN, CDR2 SVGIG (reference sequence).

V usage is TRBV30 and J usage is TRBJ2-3; D is unresolved. The CDR3 runs 12 residues. Germline values: CDR1 GTSNPN, CDR2 SVGIG (reference sequence). V lost 5 bases to trimming and J lost 4 bases, with 10 bases between them. CDR3 protein: CAWVVGPDTQYF. The CDR3 nucleotides are TGTGCCTGGGTGGTTGGGCCAGATACGCAGTATTTT. Full variable domain (rest looked up from reference TRBV30 and TRBJ2-3): SQTIHQWPATLVQPVGSPLSLECTVEGTSNPNLYWYRQAAGRGLQLLFYSVGIGQISSEVPQNLSASRPQDRQFILSSKKLLLSDSGFYLCAWVVGPDTQYFGPGTRLTVL.

The J gene is TRBJ1-1, the V gene TRBV6-1; no reliable D call. The CDR3 extends over 13 amino acids. CDR1 and CDR2 from the germline V gene are MNHNS and SASEGT. The V and J ends lost 1 base and 6 bases respectively, with 9 bases between them. The CDR3 loop reads CASSEGSWSEAFF. The CDR3 DNA follows: TGTGCCAGCAGTGAAGGATCCTGGTCTGAAGCTTTCTTT.

The chain recombines TRBV28 with TRBJ1-5; D is ambiguous. Trimming shortened V by 3 bases and J by 6 bases, and 15 bases separated the two germline ends. The germline V gene encodes CDR1 MDHEN and CDR2 SYDVKM. The CDR3 loop spans 15 amino acids. CDR3 protein: CASSLGSEGSQPQHF. CDR3 DNA: TGTGCCAGCAGTTTGGGGTCGGAGGGAAGTCAGCCCCAGCATTTT. Filled out from reference TRBV28 and TRBJ1-5, the complete variable domain reads DVKVTQSSRYLVKRTGEKVFLECVQDMDHENMFWYRQDPGLGLRLIYFSYDVKMKEKGDIPEGYSVSREKKERFSLILESASTNQTSMYLCASSLGSEGSQPQHFGDGTRLSIL.

This clone was picked up one time. This chain uses TRBV4-3 with TRBJ2-3, with unresolved D. The V end was cut by 0 bases, the J end by 6 bases, with 4 bases between. Germline lookup yields CDR1 LGHNA and CDR2 YSLEER. The CDR3 is 12 amino acids. CDR3 sequence: CASSQDRDTQYF. DNA of the CDR3: TGCGCCAGCAGCCAAGATCGGGATACGCAGTATTTT.

The CDR3 sequence is CASSLRTSGSGGRFF. CDR3 in DNA: TGTGCCAGCAGCTTACGGACTAGCGGGAGCGGGGGGAGGTTCTTC. The V call is TRBV4-2, the J call TRBJ2-1, with 13 bases matching TRBD2. Germline loops: CDR1 LGHNA, CDR2 YNFKEQ. The V gene end was trimmed by 5 bases and the J gene end by 15 bases; junction bases not matched to a gene: 13. The CDR3 spans 15 residues.

V gene TRBV28 combines with J gene TRBJ2-3, with 11 bases that match TRBD2. The ends lost 5 bases at V and 5 bases at J; junction bases unmatched: 9. Germline values: CDR1 MDHEN, CDR2 SYDVKM. CDR3 length: 16 residues. The chain's CDR3 is CASSPIIAGGGDTQYF. The CDR3 DNA reads as TGTGCCAGCAGTCCTATTATAGCGGGAGGGGGAGATACGCAGTATTTT.

The chain couples TRBV12-5 to TRBJ2-3; weak D call: TRBD1 (7 bases). Trimming took 4 bases from V and 5 from J, leaving 10 bases between them. Germline loops: CDR1 LGHNT, CDR2 FRNRAP. The CDR3 extends over 13 amino acids. The CDR3, as DNA: TGTGCTAGTGGTTCCAGGGGGGAAGATACGCAGTATTTT. Protein product: CASGSRGEDTQYF.

This rearrangement joins TRBV28 to TRBJ1-2; unclear D gene. The CDR3 length is 11 residues. Germline CDR1 reads MDHEN; CDR2 reads SYDVKM. With 10 bases removed from V and 6 bases from J, the gap between germline ends came to 12 bases. CDR3 sequence: CAIDGGNGYTF. The CDR3 nucleotides are TGTGCCATCGACGGAGGGAATGGCTACACCTTC.